This record covers a single T cell receptor beta chain. What it binds is unknown. Germline and junction disagree at one end, which may indicate a read error. The study recruited healthy Caucasian donors from Russia who were aged roughly 6 to 90. The second PCR ran about 6 to 12 cycles with a sample-barcoded 5' primer and J-beta primers. Via MiXCR, TCRdb re-called the 5' RACE reads, giving one row per CDR3 protein. The table records approximately 800,000 distinct CDR3 sequences, approximately 25% of them present only once. The data stem from a study of blood T cells in healthy people across ages. General study results and limits: A strong correlation was seen between TCR beta diversity and naive T cell percentage.

In addition, the sample was reused for a study of T cells of mothers and their children. From that study: Per 15 ul, 1.5 ug of RNA was used, with all extracted RNA going into cDNA synthesis.

This sequence was found in a boy under 18 in good health. The sequencing input was blood.

CDR3 in DNA: TGTGCCAGCAGTTCGACAGGGTTCGGCACTAATGAAGAACTGTTTTTT. Translating it yields CASSSTGFGTNEELFF. V gene TRBV12-3 or TRBV12-4 combines with J gene TRBJ1-4; TRBD1 agrees at 7 bases. The CDR3 is 16 amino acids.